This T cell receptor beta chain was profiled in a study of blood T cells in healthy people across ages. Primers used in a second PCR of roughly 6 to 12 cycles were a sample-barcoded 5' primer and a J-beta primer mix. Each CDR3 protein is one row after TCRdb ran MiXCR on the 5' RACE reads. The table records about 800,000 distinct CDR3 sequences, around 45% of them present only once. Germline V gene lookup returns CDR1 MDHEN and CDR2 SYDVKM. The length of the CDR3 is 14 residues. The V end was cut by 7 bases, the J end by 0 bases, with 10 bases between. This clonotype appeared a few times. The rearrangement links TRBV28 to TRBJ2-1, with unresolved D. Material for sequencing was blood. This clonotype originated in an older man in good health. The CDR3 bases are TGTGCCAGCAAAACGCTAGGCTCCTACAATGAGCAGTTCTTC. Translation: CASKTLGSYNEQFF.